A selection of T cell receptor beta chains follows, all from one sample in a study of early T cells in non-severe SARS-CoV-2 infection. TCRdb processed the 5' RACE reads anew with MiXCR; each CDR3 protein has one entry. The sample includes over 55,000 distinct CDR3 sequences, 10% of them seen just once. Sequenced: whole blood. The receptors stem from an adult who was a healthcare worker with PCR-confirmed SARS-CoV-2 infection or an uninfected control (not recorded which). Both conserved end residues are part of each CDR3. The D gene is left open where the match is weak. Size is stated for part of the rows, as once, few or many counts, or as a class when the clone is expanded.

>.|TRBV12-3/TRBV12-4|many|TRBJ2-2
TGTGCCAGCAGGAACTTGGATCAGGGAAGACCCGGGGAGCTGTTTTTT
CASRNLDQGRPGELFF
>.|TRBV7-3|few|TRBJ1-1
TGTGCCAGCAGCTTGGGGCGGAACACTGAAGCTTTCTTT
CASSLGRNTEAFF
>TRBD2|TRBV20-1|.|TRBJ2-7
TGCAGTGCTAAATATAGCGGGAACTACGAGCAGTACTTC
CSAKYSGNYEQYF
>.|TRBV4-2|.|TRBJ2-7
TGTGCCAGCAGCCAAGGAGTTGGGGCCGCCTACGAGCAGTACTTC
CASSQGVGAAYEQYF
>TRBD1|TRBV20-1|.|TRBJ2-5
TGCAGTGCTAGTATGGACAGGGTACAAGAGACCCAGTACTTC
CSASMDRVQETQYF
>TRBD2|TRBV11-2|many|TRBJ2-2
TGTGCCAGCAGCGCCTACCTCCGAGGACTAGCGGGCTCAAAAGCCGGGGAGCTGTTTTTT
CASSAYLRGLAGSKAGELFF
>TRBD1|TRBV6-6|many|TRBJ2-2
TGTGCCAGCACGGGACAGGGGTCCTTCCCATTCACCGGGGAGCTGTTTTTT
CASTGQGSFPFTGELFF
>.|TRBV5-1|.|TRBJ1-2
TGCGCCAGCAGCTTAATAGGGCAGACAAGCTATGGCTACACCTTC
CASSLIGQTSYGYTF
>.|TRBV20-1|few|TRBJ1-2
TGCAGTGCTAGAGATGGGACTATGGGGGCAAACTATGGCTACACCTTC
CSARDGTMGANYGYTF
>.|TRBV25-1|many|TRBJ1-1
TGTGCCAGCAGGCCGCCGGGAGGGATGGGCACTGAAGCTTTCTTT
CASRPPGGMGTEAFF
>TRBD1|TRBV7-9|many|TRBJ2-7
TGTGCCAGCAGCCACCCCCCGACAGGGGGAAGGGACTTCGGCCTCTACGAGCAGTACTTC
CASSHPPTGGRDFGLYEQYF
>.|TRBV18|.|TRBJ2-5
TGTGCCAGCTCATATGAGACAGGTTTTTCGTCAGAGACCCAGTACTTC
CASSYETGFSSETQYF
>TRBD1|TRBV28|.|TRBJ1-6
TGTGCCAGCAGTCCCGAGACAGGGGTCCCGGGGAATTCACCCCTCCACTTT
CASSPETGVPGNSPLHF
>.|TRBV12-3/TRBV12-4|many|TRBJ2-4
TGTGCCAGCAGTCGCCGACTGGGAGGTGGTAACATTCAGTACTTC
CASSRRLGGGNIQYF
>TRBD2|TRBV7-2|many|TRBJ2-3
TGTGCCAGCAGCCTCCCCATGGGCGGGAGGTTGGCAGATACGCAGTATTTT
CASSLPMGGRLADTQYF
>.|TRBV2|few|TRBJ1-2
TGTGCCAGCAGTTCAGGGTGGAATGGCTACACCTTC
CASSSGWNGYTF
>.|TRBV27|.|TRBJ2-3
TGTGCCAGCAGTTTACGGTGGAAGGGGGTAGATACGCAGTATTTT
CASSLRWKGVDTQYF
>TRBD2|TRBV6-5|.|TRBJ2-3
TGTGCCAGCAGTTTACGGTCGGGAGGGCCAGATACGCAGTATTTT
CASSLRSGGPDTQYF
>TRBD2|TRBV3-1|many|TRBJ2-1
TGTGCCAGCAGTCGTTCCGGGACTAGCGTTTACAATGAGCAGTTCTTC
CASSRSGTSVYNEQFF
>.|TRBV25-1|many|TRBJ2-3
TGTGCCAGCACCAAGGGGTCGGGCACAGATACGCAGTATTTT
CASTKGSGTDTQYF
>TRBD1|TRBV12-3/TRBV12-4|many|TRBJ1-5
TGTGCCAGCAGTGTTGGACAGGGGGTCATTCAGCCCCAGCATTTT
CASSVGQGVIQPQHF
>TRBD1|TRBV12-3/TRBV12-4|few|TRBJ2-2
TGTGCCAGCAGAACCGGGACAGAGAAACAGAACACCGGGGAGCTGTTTTTT
CASRTGTEKQNTGELFF
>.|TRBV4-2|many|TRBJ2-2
TGTGCCAGCAGCCAGGCGGTCGGGATGAACACCGGGGAGCTGTTTTTT
CASSQAVGMNTGELFF
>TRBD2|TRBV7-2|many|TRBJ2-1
TGTGCCAGCAGGGAGCGGGAGGGCCATAATGAGCAGTTCTTC
CASREREGHNEQFF
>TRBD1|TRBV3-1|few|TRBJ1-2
TGTGCCAGCAGCCAAGAAACAGGGGGGGCCTATGGCTACACCTTC
CASSQETGGAYGYTF
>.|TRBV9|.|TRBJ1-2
TGTGCCAGCAGCGTAGGTAACACCATTTATGGCTACACCTTC
CASSVGNTIYGYTF
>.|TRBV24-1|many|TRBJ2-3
TGTGCCACCGGGGGGTCCACAGATACGCAGTATTTT
CATGGSTDTQYF
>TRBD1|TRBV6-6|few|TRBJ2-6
TGTGCCAGCATAGGACGAGACAGGGGGCAATCTGGGGCCAACGTCCTGACTTTC
CASIGRDRGQSGANVLTF
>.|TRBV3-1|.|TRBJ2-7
TGTGCCAGCAGCGCCAATCGGGGCTACGAGCAGTACTTC
CASSANRGYEQYF
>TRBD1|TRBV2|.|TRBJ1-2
TGTGCCAGCACTCGGGACAGGGTTAACTATGGCTACACCTTC
CASTRDRVNYGYTF
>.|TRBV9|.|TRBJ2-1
TGTGCCAGCAGCGTAGCCGCGCACAATGAGCAGTTCTTC
CASSVAAHNEQFF
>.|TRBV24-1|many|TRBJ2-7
TGTGCCACCACCGAAAGTCCCTACGAGCAGTACTTC
CATTESPYEQYF
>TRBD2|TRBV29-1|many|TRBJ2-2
TGCAGCGTTAAGGGACTAGCGGGATCGAACACCGGGGAGCTGTTTTTT
CSVKGLAGSNTGELFF
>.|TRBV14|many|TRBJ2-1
TGTGCCAGCAGCCTCCAGGGTATCCCCTACAATAGTGAGCAGTTCTTC
CASSLQGIPYNSEQFF
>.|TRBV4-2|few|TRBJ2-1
TGTGCCAGCAGCCAAGATGACGGGAGCTTCTACAATGAGCAGTTCTTC
CASSQDDGSFYNEQFF
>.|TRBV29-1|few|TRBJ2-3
TGCAGCGTTAGGACCTGGGGCACAGATACGCAGTATTTT
CSVRTWGTDTQYF
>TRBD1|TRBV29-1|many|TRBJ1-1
TGCAGCGCCCCCGGGACAGGGAACACTGAAGCTTTCTTT
CSAPGTGNTEAFF
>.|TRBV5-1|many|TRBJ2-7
TGCGCCAGCAGCTTGAACTCTCAGGGGATCGAGCAGTACTTC
CASSLNSQGIEQYF
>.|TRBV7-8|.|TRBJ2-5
TGTGCCAGCAGCTTCTATGGGGCCGACCGGGGGACCCAGTACTTC
CASSFYGADRGTQYF
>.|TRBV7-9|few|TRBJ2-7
TGTGCCAGCAGCTTTCAGGCCGGGGGGCCCTACGAGCAGTACTTC
CASSFQAGGPYEQYF
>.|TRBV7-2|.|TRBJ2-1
TGTGCCAGCAGCTTAGTTGGCTCAACCTACAATGAGCAGTTCTTC
CASSLVGSTYNEQFF
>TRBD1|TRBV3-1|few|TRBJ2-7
TGTGCCAGCAGCGAGACAGGGGCCTACGAGCAGTACTTC
CASSETGAYEQYF
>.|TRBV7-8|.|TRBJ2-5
TGTGCCAGCAGCTTTTCCGGGACGGTCCAAGAGACCCAGTACTTC
CASSFSGTVQETQYF
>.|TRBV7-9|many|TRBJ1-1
TGTGCCAGCAGCTCCGCATGGAACACTGAAGCTTTCTTT
CASSSAWNTEAFF
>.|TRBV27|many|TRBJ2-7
TGTGCCAGCTCCCCCAACTCCTACGAGCAGTACTTC
CASSPNSYEQYF
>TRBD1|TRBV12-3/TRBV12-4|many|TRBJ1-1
TGTGCCAGCAGTTTGACGACAGGGGGGTTGAACACTGAAGCTTTCTTT
CASSLTTGGLNTEAFF
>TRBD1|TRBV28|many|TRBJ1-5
TGTGCCAGCACCGCCCCTGGACAGGGCGGCAATCAGCCCCAGCATTTT
CASTAPGQGGNQPQHF
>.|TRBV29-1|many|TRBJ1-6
TGCAGCGTTGCGGGGGCCCGAGATTCACCCCTCCACTTT
CSVAGARDSPLHF
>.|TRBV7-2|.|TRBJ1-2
TGTGCCAGCAGCCCTAGGAGGGGCCGGAATGGCTACACCTTC
CASSPRRGRNGYTF
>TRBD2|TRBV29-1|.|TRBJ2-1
TGCAGCGGGGGAGGGGTTTCCTACAATGAGCAGTTCTTC
CSGGGVSYNEQFF
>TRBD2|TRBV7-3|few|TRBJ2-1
TGTGCCAGCAGCTTGGGAGGGACTATCTACAATGAGCAGTTCTTC
CASSLGGTIYNEQFF
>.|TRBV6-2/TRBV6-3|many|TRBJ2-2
TGTGCCAGCAGGCTTACATGGGCCGGGGAGCTGTTTTTT
CASRLTWAGELFF
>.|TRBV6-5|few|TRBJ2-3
TGTGCCAGCAGCCCCCCGGACACAGATACGCAGTATTTT
CASSPPDTDTQYF
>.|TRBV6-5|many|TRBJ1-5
TGTGCCAGCAGCAACTTCGGTCTGGGGGGTAACAATCAGCCCCAGCATTTT
CASSNFGLGGNNQPQHF
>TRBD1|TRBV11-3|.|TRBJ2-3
TGTGCCAGCAGATCGGGACAGACCACAGATACGCAGTATTTT
CASRSGQTTDTQYF